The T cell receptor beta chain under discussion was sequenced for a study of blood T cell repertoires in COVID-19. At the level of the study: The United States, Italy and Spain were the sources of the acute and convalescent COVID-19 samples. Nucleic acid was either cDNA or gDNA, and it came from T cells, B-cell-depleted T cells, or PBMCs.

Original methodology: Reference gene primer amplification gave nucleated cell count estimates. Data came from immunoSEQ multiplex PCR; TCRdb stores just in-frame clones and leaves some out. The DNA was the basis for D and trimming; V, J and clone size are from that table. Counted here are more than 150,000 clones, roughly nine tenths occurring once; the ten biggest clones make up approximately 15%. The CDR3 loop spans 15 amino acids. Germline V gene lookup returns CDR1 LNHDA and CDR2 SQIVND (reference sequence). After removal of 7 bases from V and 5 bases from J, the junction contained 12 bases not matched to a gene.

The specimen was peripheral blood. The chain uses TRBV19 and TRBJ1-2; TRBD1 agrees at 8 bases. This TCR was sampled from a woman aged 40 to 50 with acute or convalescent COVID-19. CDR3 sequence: CASNPDRGQQYGYTF. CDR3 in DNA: TGTGCCAGTAATCCCGACAGGGGTCAACAGTATGGCTACACCTTC.